The present entry profiles one T cell receptor (beta chain) with its context. Naive CD4+ cells had CD25+ Tregs removed. After constant-region reverse-primer amplification, full-length variable regions underwent semi-nested PCR with Nested Universal Primer A. One entry per CDR3 protein, called by TCRdb with MiXCR from the 5' RACE reads. This table holds over 50,000 distinct CDR3 sequences, more than 25% found once. The TCR originated in a female donor with breast cancer. Sequencing was carried out using tumor-infiltrating naive CD4+ T cells sorted from the breast tumor. Subset defined: naive CD4+ T cells, CD4+CD45RA+CD25-.

Written as DNA, the CDR3 is TGCAGTGCTAGAGGACTAGGAAGAGCCCCCTACGAGCAGTACTTC. Protein: CSARGLGRAPYEQYF. The chain employs TRBV20-1 and TRBJ2-7; possibly TRBD2 for D (6 bases). The germline V gene encodes CDR1 DFQATT and CDR2 SNEGSKA (reference sequence). V lost 1 base and J 2 bases, leaving 15 bases between the germline ends. The CDR3 consists of 15 residues.